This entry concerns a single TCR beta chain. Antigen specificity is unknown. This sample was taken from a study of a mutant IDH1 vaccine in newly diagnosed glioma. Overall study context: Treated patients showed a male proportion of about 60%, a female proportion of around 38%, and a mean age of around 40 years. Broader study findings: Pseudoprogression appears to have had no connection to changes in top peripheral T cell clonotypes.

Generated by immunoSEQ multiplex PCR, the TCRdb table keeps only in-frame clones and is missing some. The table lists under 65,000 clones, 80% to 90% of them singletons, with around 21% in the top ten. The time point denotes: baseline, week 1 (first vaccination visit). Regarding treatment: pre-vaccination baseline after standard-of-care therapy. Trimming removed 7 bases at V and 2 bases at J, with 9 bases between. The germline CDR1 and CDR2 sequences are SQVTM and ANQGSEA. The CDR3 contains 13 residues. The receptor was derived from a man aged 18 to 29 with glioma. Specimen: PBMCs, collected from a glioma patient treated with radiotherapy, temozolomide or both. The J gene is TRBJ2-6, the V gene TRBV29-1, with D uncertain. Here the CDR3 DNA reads TGCAGCGCAGACCTTACTGGGGCCAACGTCCTGACTTTC. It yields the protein CSADLTGANVLTF.